This entry is about one T cell receptor (beta chain). This sample was included in a study of shared clonotypes between healthy human individuals. Produced via immunoSEQ multiplex PCR; TCRdb's table is partial and in-frame only. Among about 1.1 million clones listed, approximately 80% were seen once. The CDR3 loop spans 13 amino acids. The V gene's germline CDR1 is SEHNR and CDR2 FQNEAQ (reference sequence). Trimming stripped 0 bases from V and 4 bases from J, with 6 bases between. The TCR sequence derives from a man between 18 and 35 years old in good health. Some clones in this sample may be carry-over from other donors' samples. The chain employs TRBV7-9 and TRBJ1-2, with D unresolved. The sample was memory CD4+ T cells from PBMCs. This sample's subset: CD45RA-negative fraction. The CDR3 bases are TGTGCCAGCAGCTTAGCGGTGGGCTATGGCTACACCTTC. It codes for CASSLAVGYGYTF.